This entry lists 10 T cell receptor beta chains sequenced from one sample in a study of T-cell memory formation after mild COVID-19 listed by TCRdb under 2021. The library was made by 5' RACE. The instrument was an Illumina NovaSeq 6000. The raw public reads went through TCRdb reprocessing: fastp at Q25, MiXCR clone calling, in-frame beta chains kept. One record per CDR3 amino acid sequence lists the most common genes and DNA. This sample is represented by about 160,000 distinct CDR3 sequences; roughly a third of them were singletons. Together, the top ten hold approximately 12% of the sample. The specimen sequenced was PBMCs or a T cell subset sorted from them (not recorded which). Receptors originate from an adult woman who had mild COVID-19 (a few samples of this study predate the infection). The sample titles of this study are shuffled in the database, so cell type and time point are left out; the donor was told from shared clones.

This clonotype was observed a few times. The chain links TRBV4-1 to TRBJ2-7; D may be TRBD1 (6 bases). Germline V gene data show CDR1 as MGHRA and CDR2 as YSYEKL. The CDR3 runs 15 residues. Deletions cut 1 base from V and 3 bases from J, with 13 bases between. CDR3 region: CASSQGTGFDYEQYF. The CDR3 nucleotides read TGCGCCAGCAGCCAAGGTACAGGGTTTGACTACGAGCAGTACTTC.

The rearrangement links TRBV19 to TRBJ2-2; a weak D match, TRBD1 (6 bases). The CDR3 is 14 amino acids. V lost 8 bases to trimming and J lost 7 bases, with 17 bases between them. Per the germline V gene, CDR1 is LNHDA and CDR2 is SQIVND (reference sequence). The CDR3 sequence: CASCQPGASGELFF. CDR3 nucleotide sequence: TGTGCCAGTTGCCAACCAGGGGCTAGCGGGGAGCTGTTTTTT.

This clonotype was detected ten times or more. The rearrangement links TRBV11-2 to TRBJ2-7, with D perhaps assigned TRBD1 or TRBD2 (5 bases each). V lost 5 bases to trimming and J lost 4 bases, with 15 bases between them. This CDR3 spans 14 amino acids. Looked up from germline, CDR1 is SGHAT and CDR2 is FQNNGV. The DNA for the CDR3 is TGTGCCAGCAGCAGCGGAAGGGGTCAATACGAGCAGTACTTC. This codes for CASSSGRGQYEQYF.

The chain links TRBV2 to TRBJ2-1, with TRBD2 identical over 14 bases. The germline V gene encodes CDR1 SNHLY and CDR2 FYNNEI. V was pared by 5 bases and J by 8 bases, with 11 bases of the junction left unmatched. The CDR3 is made up of 17 amino acids. The CDR3, as DNA: TGTGCCAGCAGTCCGCGACTGGGACTAGCGGGAGATTATGAGCAGTTCTTC. Translation: CASSPRLGLAGDYEQFF.

This clonotype has just a few counts. This chain links TRBV25-1 with TRBJ2-1, with TRBD2 matching 8 bases. The germline CDR1 and CDR2 sequences are MGHDK and SYGVNS. V dropped 7 bases and J dropped 7; count of bases not matched to a gene: 12. The CDR3 has 15 residues. The CDR3 is CASIPLGGGRNEQFF. CDR3 coding DNA: TGTGCCAGCATCCCCCTAGGCGGGGGGAGGAATGAGCAGTTCTTC.

The chain combines TRBV5-4 with TRBJ2-1, with a possible D match to TRBD2 (7 bases). This CDR3 has 13 amino acids. Germline values: CDR1 SGHNT, CDR2 YYREEE (reference sequence). Trimming left V 7 bases short and J 5 bases short, with 13 bases between. The CDR3 sequence: CASGGGLDNEQFF. The CDR3 DNA is TGTGCCAGCGGGGGGGGCCTCGACAATGAGCAGTTCTTC.

This clonotype was seen only a few times. This chain joins TRBV27 and TRBJ2-1, with no clear D. The CDR3 length is 13 residues. V was clipped by 2 bases and J by 6 bases, with 8 bases between them. The germline CDR1 and CDR2 sequences are MNHEY and SMNVEV (reference sequence). As DNA, the CDR3 is TGTGCCAGCAGTTTAAGTCTGTTCAATGAGCAGTTCTTC. It encodes CASSLSLFNEQFF.

The CDR3 DNA follows: TGTGCCACCAGTGTTGGAGGGGGAGCAGATACGCAGTATTTT. This sequence encodes CATSVGGGADTQYF. This chain uses TRBV24-1 with TRBJ2-3; the D gene could be TRBD1 or TRBD2 (6 bases each). Trimming stripped 5 bases from V and 4 bases from J, with 12 bases between. Germline V gene lookup returns CDR1 KGHDR and CDR2 SFDVKD. The CDR3 runs to 14 residues.

This clonotype was seen repeatedly, ten times or more. Written as DNA, the CDR3 is TGCAGTGCTAGTCGACGGGAGCAAGGCACAGATACGCAGTATTTT. Protein: CSASRREQGTDTQYF. This sequence joins TRBV20-1 and TRBJ2-3, with D tentatively TRBD2 (6 bases). Deletions cut 3 bases from V and 1 base from J, with 14 bases between. This CDR3 comprises 15 residues. The germline CDR1 and CDR2 sequences are DFQATT and SNEGSKA (reference sequence).

The chain couples TRBV5-1 to TRBJ2-3; D unclear. The V and J ends lost 0 bases and 6 bases respectively, with 14 bases between them. The V gene's germline CDR1 is SGHRS and CDR2 YFSETQ. The CDR3 is 15 residues long. Here the CDR3 reads CASSLAGTTLDTQYF. In DNA, the CDR3 is TGCGCCAGCAGCTTGGCCGGCACGACCTTGGATACGCAGTATTTT.